Listed below are T cell receptor beta chains from one sample, sequenced in a study of chemoradiotherapy in HPV16-positive cancers. Generated by immunoSEQ multiplex PCR, the TCRdb table keeps only in-frame clones and is missing some. The table includes more than 15,000 clones, about four fifths detected once. This specimen was taken from a patient who underwent chemoradiotherapy. The receptors derive from a human donor with HPV-associated anogenital cancer. Each CDR3 is given with its conserved first and last residue. The D gene is left open where the match is weak. Part of the rows lack a size; the others show once, few, many or a class for expanded clones.

>-|-|TRBV28|TRBJ1-5
CASSPIARQGSFFNQPQHF
TGTGCCAGCAGTCCTATAGCCAGACAAGGATCATTTTTCAATCAGCCCCAGCATTTT
>-|-|TRBV5-4|TRBJ2-7
CASSLDSGFGYEQYF
TGTGCCAGCAGCTTGGATAGCGGATTCGGCTACGAGCAGTACTTC
>-|TRBD1|TRBV5-1|TRBJ1-6
CASSWIPGQSSPLHF
TGCGCCAGCAGCTGGATTCCGGGACAGAGTTCACCCCTCCACTTT
>once|-|TRBV4-1|TRBJ2-1
CASSQEIRGSGRYNEQFF
TGCGCCAGCAGCCAAGAAATTAGGGGTTCGGGAAGATACAATGAGCAGTTCTTC
>-|-|TRBV7-9|TRBJ2-7
CASSLRGGDTLSGEQYF
TGTGCCAGCAGCCTACGCGGTGGGGACACCCTAAGTGGCGAGCAGTACTTC
>-|-|TRBV18|TRBJ2-5
CASSRPGHQETQYF
TGTGCCAGCTCACGACCGGGACACCAAGAGACCCAGTACTTC
>-|-|TRBV6-1|TRBJ1-2
CASSEAGTNYGYTF
TGTGCCAGCAGTGAAGCCGGGACTAACTATGGCTACACCTTC
>few|-|TRBV29-1|TRBJ2-2
CALRQGANTGELFF
TGCGCCCTGAGGCAGGGAGCGAACACCGGGGAGCTGTTTTTT
>-|-|TRBV20-1|TRBJ1-1
CSAPENTEAFF
TGCAGTGCTCCTGAAAACACTGAAGCTTTCTTT
>-|-|TRBV6-1|TRBJ1-1
CASGYGSTEAFF
TGTGCCTCAGGGTATGGGAGCACTGAAGCTTTCTTT
>-|-|TRBV29-1|TRBJ1-1
CSVGALTLNTEAFF
TGCAGCGTCGGAGCATTGACTTTAAACACTGAAGCTTTCTTT
>-|TRBD1|TRBV28|TRBJ2-5
CASSPTTRNRGIKTQYF
TGTGCCAGCAGTCCAACCACTAGAAACAGGGGAATAAAGACCCAGTACTTC
>-|-|TRBV5-5|TRBJ2-5
CASSLGPVETQYF
TGTGCCAGCAGCTTGGGACCGGTGGAGACCCAGTACTTC
>few|TRBD1|TRBV7-9|TRBJ2-7
CASSFRQGNTYEQYF
TGTGCCAGCAGCTTCAGACAGGGGAACACCTACGAGCAGTACTTC
>-|-|TRBV2|TRBJ1-5
CASSEMGITGQPQHF
TGTGCCAGCAGTGAAATGGGAATAACGGGTCAGCCCCAGCATTTT
>-|-|TRBV5-4|TRBJ2-3
CASRRYTNSDTQYF
TGTGCCAGCAGACGATACACAAATTCGGATACGCAGTATTTT
>-|-|TRBV7-2|TRBJ2-2
CASSKGIRMTTGELFF
TGTGCCAGCAGCAAAGGCATAAGAATGACCACCGGGGAGCTGTTTTTT
>-|-|TRBV30|TRBJ2-3
CAWSFASDPTDTQYF
TGTGCCTGGAGCTTTGCTAGCGACCCCACAGATACGCAGTATTTT
>-|-|TRBV14|TRBJ1-1
CASSQKPGTEAFF
TGTGCCAGCAGCCAAAAGCCGGGGACTGAAGCTTTCTTT
>-|TRBD1|TRBV27|TRBJ2-7
CASSLLDRRYEQYF
TGTGCCAGCAGTTTGCTGGACAGGAGATACGAGCAGTACTTC
>-|-|TRBV19|TRBJ1-1
CASSTYGQGGTEAFF
TGTGCCAGTAGTACATATGGGCAGGGAGGGACTGAAGCTTTCTTT
>-|TRBD1|TRBV28|TRBJ1-3
CASSLTGGSGNTIYF
TGTGCCAGCAGCCTGACAGGGGGGTCTGGAAACACCATATATTTT
>-|-|TRBV4-3|TRBJ2-7
CASSQDAAESYEQYF
TGCGCCAGCAGCCAAGATGCGGCGGAATCCTACGAGCAGTACTTC
>-|TRBD1|TRBV30|TRBJ2-7
CAWKRSGTAYEQYF
TGTGCCTGGAAGCGGTCCGGGACAGCGTACGAGCAGTACTTC
>-|-|TRBV2|TRBJ1-1
CASKTGLNTEAFF
TGTGCCAGCAAGACAGGCTTGAACACTGAAGCTTTCTTT
>few|-|TRBV20-1|TRBJ1-6
CSAERDTLHF
TGCAGTGCTGAGCGGGACACCCTACACTTT
>-|-|TRBV28|TRBJ1-1
CASSLGHGFRAEAFF
TGTGCCAGCAGTTTGGGACACGGATTTAGGGCTGAAGCTTTCTTT
>-|TRBD1|TRBV5-1|TRBJ1-1
CASSLVAGQLNTEAFF
TGCGCCAGCAGCCTGGTCGCGGGACAGTTGAACACTGAAGCTTTCTTT
>medium-sized|-|TRBV4-3|TRBJ1-4
CASSQGAGDENPWKLFF
TGCGCCAGCAGCCAAGGGGCAGGGGATGAAAACCCCTGGAAACTGTTTTTT
>-|-|TRBV4-3|TRBJ1-2
CASSQATGDLYGYTF
TGCGCCAGCAGCCAAGCAACCGGGGACCTCTATGGCTACACCTTC
>-|-|TRBV5-1|TRBJ1-1
CASSFGPNTEAFF
TGCGCCAGCAGCTTCGGCCCGAACACTGAAGCTTTCTTT
>-|-|TRBV5-5|TRBJ1-2
CASSGREMSVYTF
TGTGCCAGCAGCGGGCGAGAAATGAGTGTCTACACCTTC
>few|-|TRBV7-6|TRBJ1-1
CASLRGPNTEAFF
TGTGCCAGCTTGCGGGGACCGAACACTGAAGCTTTCTTT
>-|-|TRBV5-1|TRBJ1-1
CASSLDSIPVGLNTEAFF
TGCGCCAGCAGCTTGGATTCAATCCCCGTGGGTTTGAACACTGAAGCTTTCTTT
>few|TRBD1|TRBV7-9|TRBJ1-1
CASSLAGTAEAFF
TGTGCCAGCAGCTTAGCCGGGACAGCTGAAGCTTTCTTT
>-|-|TRBV7-6|TRBJ1-6
CASSIDQNSPLHF
TGTGCCAGCAGCATTGACCAAAATTCACCCCTCCACTTT
>-|-|TRBV4-2|TRBJ2-1
CASSQAGLEQFF
TGTGCCAGCAGCCAAGCCGGCCTTGAGCAGTTCTTC
>-|-|TRBV2|TRBJ1-2
CASSSPGDLNYGYTF
TGTGCCAGCAGTTCCCCCGGTGACCTTAACTATGGCTACACCTTC
>-|TRBD1|TRBV6-5|TRBJ1-1
CASTRSGGTEAFF
TGTGCCAGCACACGATCAGGGGGCACTGAAGCTTTCTTT
>-|TRBD1|TRBV13|TRBJ2-7
CASSRTGNNYEQYF
TGTGCCAGCAGCCGGACAGGGAACAACTACGAGCAGTACTTC
>-|-|TRBV7-2|TRBJ1-2
CASSLVGGVHYGYTF
TGTGCCAGCAGCTTAGTAGGAGGGGTTCACTATGGCTACACCTTC
>-|-|TRBV30|TRBJ1-1
CAWIRRNTEAFF
TGTGCCTGGATCCGGAGGAACACTGAAGCTTTCTTT
>-|TRBD1|TRBV7-2|TRBJ1-6
CASSSYDRVGSPLHF
TGTGCCAGCAGCTCATACGACAGGGTTGGGTCACCCCTCCACTTT
>-|-|TRBV11-2|TRBJ1-1
CASSRGVGRPEAFF
TGTGCCAGCAGCCGGGGGGTGGGACGCCCTGAAGCTTTCTTT
>-|TRBD1|TRBV5-6|TRBJ2-3
CASSLVGQGADTQYF
TGTGCCAGCAGCTTGGTTGGGCAGGGGGCAGATACGCAGTATTTT
>-|-|TRBV30|TRBJ2-7
CAWCLKGETYEQYF
TGTGCCTGGTGCCTGAAGGGGGAAACCTACGAGCAGTACTTC
>few|-|TRBV7-9|TRBJ1-2
CASSLGDGYTF
TGTGCCAGCAGCTTAGGAGATGGCTACACCTTC
>few|-|TRBV18|TRBJ2-2
CASSQGQSNTGELFF
TGTGCCAGCTCACAGGGACAATCGAACACCGGGGAGCTGTTTTTT
>-|-|TRBV5-1|TRBJ1-1
CASSLGANTEAFF
TGCGCCAGCAGCTTGGGGGCGAACACTGAAGCTTTCTTT